The present T cell receptor (beta chain) was sequenced within a study of OX40 agonist ivuxolimab in advanced cancers. Study information: Ivuxolimab, which patients received intravenously every 2 weeks, was dosed at 0.01 to 10 mg/kg. Patients in dose escalation had liver, melanoma, kidney or head and neck cancers.

The data were produced by immunoSEQ multiplex PCR, yet TCRdb's version contains in-frame clones alone and is incomplete. The sample records tens of thousands of clones, about 89% being singletons. This clone was picked up a small number of times. The CDR3 has 15 amino acids. With V trimmed by 5 bases and J by 8 bases, 9 bases remained unmatched. Germline V gene sequence: CDR1 KGHSH, CDR2 LQKENI. This TCR came from an adult with an advanced solid tumor such as melanoma, head and neck, liver or kidney cancer. The sequencing used CD4+ or CD8+ T cells sorted from blood, collected in a trial of the OX40 agonist ivuxolimab. The chain employs TRBV18 and TRBJ2-1, with 10 bases matching TRBD1. CDR3 loop: CASSSTKTGGDEQFF. CDR3 DNA sequence: TGTGCCAGCTCATCTACCAAGACAGGGGGCGATGAGCAGTTCTTC.